This note documents a single T cell receptor (beta chain) sequence. The data belong to a study of blood T cell repertoires in COVID-19. As for the study in general: The United States, Italy and Spain were the sources of the acute and convalescent COVID-19 samples. PBMCs, B-cell-depleted T cells, or T cells provided the cDNA or gDNA that made up the material.

With V trimmed by 0 bases and J by 2 bases, 2 bases remained unmatched. Germline CDR1 is LGHNA and CDR2 is YSLEER. This CDR3 spans 16 amino acids. Assay used: immunoSEQ multiplex PCR; TCRdb lists only in-frame clones, some missing. The sample shows roughly 260,000 clones, around nine tenths of them seen only once. The sample comprised peripheral blood. This chain links TRBV4-3 with TRBJ2-2; 8 bases fit TRBD1. This sequence originates from a man in his forties who had recovered from COVID-19. The CDR3 region is CASSQEGQGNTGELFF. CDR3 in DNA: TGCGCCAGCAGCCAAGAAGGACAGGGAAACACCGGGGAGCTGTTTTTT.